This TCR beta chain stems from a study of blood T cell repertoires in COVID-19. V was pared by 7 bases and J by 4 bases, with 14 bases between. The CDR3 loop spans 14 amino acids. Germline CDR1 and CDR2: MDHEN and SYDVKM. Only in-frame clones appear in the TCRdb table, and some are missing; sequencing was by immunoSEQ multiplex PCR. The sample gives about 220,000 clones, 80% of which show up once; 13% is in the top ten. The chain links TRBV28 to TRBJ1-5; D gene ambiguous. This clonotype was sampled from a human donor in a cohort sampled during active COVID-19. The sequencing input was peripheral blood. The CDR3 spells CASNPAQVNQPQHF. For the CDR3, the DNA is TGTGCCAGCAACCCCGCTCAGGTGAATCAGCCCCAGCATTTT.